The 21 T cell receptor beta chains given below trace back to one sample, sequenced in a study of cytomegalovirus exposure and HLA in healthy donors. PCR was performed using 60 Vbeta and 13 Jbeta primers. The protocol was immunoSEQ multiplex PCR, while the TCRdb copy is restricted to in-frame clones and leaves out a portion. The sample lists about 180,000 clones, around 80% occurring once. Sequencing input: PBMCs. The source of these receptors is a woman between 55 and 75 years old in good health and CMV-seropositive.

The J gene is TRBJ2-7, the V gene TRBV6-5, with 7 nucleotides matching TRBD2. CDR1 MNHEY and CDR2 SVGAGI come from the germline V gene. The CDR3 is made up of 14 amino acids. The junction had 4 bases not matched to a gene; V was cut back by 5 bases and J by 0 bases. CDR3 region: CASSLGLPSYEQYF. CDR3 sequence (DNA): TGTGCCAGCAGTCTGGGACTACCCTCCTACGAGCAGTACTTC.

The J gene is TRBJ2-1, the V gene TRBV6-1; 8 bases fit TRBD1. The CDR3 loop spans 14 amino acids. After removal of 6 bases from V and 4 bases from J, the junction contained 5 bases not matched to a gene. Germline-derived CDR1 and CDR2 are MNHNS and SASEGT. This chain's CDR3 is CASRRQGPYNEQFF. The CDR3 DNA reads TGTGCCAGCAGGAGACAGGGGCCTTACAATGAGCAGTTCTTC.

The CDR3 sequence: CASLGGVAYNEQFF. The CDR3 DNA reads as TGTGCCAGCTTGGGGGGGGTAGCGTACAATGAGCAGTTCTTC. The chain links TRBV27 to TRBJ2-1, with 7 nucleotides matching TRBD2. From germline, CDR1 is MNHEY and CDR2 SMNVEV (reference sequence). Losses at the gene ends were 8 bases for V and 4 bases for J; bases not matched to a gene: 8. CDR3 length: 14 amino acids.

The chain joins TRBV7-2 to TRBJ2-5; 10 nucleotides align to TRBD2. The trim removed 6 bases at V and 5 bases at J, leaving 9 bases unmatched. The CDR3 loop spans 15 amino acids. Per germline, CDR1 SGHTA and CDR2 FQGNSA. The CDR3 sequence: CASRSTSGTQETQYF. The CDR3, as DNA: TGTGCCAGCAGATCTACTAGCGGGACCCAGGAGACCCAGTACTTC.

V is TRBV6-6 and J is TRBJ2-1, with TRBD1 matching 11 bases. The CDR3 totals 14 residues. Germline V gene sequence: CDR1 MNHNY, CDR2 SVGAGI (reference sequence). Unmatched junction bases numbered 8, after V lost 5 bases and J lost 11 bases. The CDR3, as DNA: TGTGCCAGCAGTGGGACAGGGGGTTCTTTCAAGCAGTTCTTC. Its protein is CASSGTGGSFKQFF.

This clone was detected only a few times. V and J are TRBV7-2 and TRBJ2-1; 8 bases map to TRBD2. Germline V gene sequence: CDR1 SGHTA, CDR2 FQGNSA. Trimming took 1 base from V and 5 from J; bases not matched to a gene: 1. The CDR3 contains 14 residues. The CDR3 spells CASSLGSGNNEQFF. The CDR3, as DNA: TGTGCCAGCAGCTTAGGTAGCGGGAACAATGAGCAGTTCTTC.

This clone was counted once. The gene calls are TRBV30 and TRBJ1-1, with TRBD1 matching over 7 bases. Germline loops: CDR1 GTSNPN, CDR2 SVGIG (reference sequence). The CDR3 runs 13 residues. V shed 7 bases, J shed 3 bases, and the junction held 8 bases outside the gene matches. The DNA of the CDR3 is TGTGCCTACTCCCGGGACAGTGACACTGAAGCTTTCTTT. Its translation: CAYSRDSDTEAFF.

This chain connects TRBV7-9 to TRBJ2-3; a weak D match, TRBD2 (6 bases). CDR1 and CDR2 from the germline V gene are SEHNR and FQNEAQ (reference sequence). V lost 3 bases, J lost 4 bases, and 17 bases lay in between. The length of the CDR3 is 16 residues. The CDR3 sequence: CASSFGSGVTSDTQYF. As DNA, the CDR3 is TGTGCCAGCAGCTTCGGATCGGGGGTGACTTCAGATACGCAGTATTTT.

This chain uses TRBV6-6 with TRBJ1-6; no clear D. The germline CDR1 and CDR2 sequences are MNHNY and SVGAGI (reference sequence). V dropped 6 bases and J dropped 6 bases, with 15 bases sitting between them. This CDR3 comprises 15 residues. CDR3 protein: CASRGPGMANSPLHF. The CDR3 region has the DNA TGTGCCAGCAGGGGTCCCGGGATGGCTAATTCACCCCTCCACTTT.

The CDR3 here is CASSLPDRVPTF. CDR3 DNA: TGTGCCAGCAGTTTACCGGACAGGGTTCCCACCTTC. V gene TRBV27 combines with J gene TRBJ1-2, with 8 nucleotides matching TRBD1. There are 12 residues in the CDR3. CDR1 is MNHEY, CDR2 SMNVEV, per germline (reference sequence). Trimming cost V 2 bases and J 13 bases; bases outside gene matches: 6.

CDR3 residues: CASSLARNYGYTF. In DNA, the CDR3 is TGTGCCAGCAGCTTGGCCAGGAACTATGGCTACACCTTC. The V call is TRBV5-8, the J call TRBJ1-2; D uncertain. Trimming stripped 0 bases from V and 2 bases from J, with 5 bases between. This CDR3 region has 13 residues. The germline V gene encodes CDR1 SGHTS and CDR2 YDEGEE.

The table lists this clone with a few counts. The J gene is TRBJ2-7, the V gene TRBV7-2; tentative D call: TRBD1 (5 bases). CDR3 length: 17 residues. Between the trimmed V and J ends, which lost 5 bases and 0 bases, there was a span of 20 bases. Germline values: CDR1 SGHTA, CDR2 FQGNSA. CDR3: CASSLDPDTYFSYEQYF. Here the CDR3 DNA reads TGTGCCAGCAGCCTCGATCCGGACACCTACTTCTCCTACGAGCAGTACTTC.

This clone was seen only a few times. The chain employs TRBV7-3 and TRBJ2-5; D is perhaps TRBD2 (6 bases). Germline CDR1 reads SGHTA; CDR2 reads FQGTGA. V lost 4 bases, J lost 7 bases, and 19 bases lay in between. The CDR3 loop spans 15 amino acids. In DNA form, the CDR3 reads TGTGCCAGCAGCTGGGGAGGACCAAGTGAGGCGACCCAGTACTTC. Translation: CASSWGGPSEATQYF.

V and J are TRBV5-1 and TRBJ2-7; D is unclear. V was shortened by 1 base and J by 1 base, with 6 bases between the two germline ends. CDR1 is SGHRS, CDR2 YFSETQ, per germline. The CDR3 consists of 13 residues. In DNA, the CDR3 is TGCGCCAGCAGCTTGAGCGAGTCCTACGAGCAGTACTTC. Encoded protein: CASSLSESYEQYF.

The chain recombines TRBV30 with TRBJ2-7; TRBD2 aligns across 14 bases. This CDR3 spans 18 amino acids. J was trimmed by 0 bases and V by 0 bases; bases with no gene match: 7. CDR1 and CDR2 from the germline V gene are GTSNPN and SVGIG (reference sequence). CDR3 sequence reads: CAWSVRTSGRPSSYEQYF. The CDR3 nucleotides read TGTGCCTGGAGTGTACGGACTAGCGGGAGGCCTAGCTCCTACGAGCAGTACTTC.

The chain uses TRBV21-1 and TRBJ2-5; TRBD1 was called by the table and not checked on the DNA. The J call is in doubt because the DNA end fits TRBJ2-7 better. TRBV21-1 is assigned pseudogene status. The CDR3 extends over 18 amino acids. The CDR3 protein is CARSRRGQVTRGRFEQYF. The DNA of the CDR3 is TGTGCCAGATCGAGGAGGGGACAGGTGACTAGGGGACGATTCGAGCAGTACTTC.

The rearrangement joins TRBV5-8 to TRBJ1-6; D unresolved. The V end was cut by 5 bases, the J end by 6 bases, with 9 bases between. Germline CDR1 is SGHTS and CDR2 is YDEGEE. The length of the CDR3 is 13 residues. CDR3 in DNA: TGTGCCAGCAGTGTGCAGGTTAATTCACCCCTCCACTTT. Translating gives CASSVQVNSPLHF.

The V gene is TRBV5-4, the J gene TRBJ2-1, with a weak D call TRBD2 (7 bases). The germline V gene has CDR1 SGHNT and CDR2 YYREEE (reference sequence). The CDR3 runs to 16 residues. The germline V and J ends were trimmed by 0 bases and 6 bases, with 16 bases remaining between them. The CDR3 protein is CASSLGLAEGGNEQFF. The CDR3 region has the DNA TGTGCCAGCAGCTTGGGGCTAGCGGAGGGGGGCAATGAGCAGTTCTTC.

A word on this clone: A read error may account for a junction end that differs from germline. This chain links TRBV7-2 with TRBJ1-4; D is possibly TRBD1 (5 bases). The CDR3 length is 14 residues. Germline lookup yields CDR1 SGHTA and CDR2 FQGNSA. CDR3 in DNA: TGTGCCAGCAGCATCCTGACAGTAAATGAAAAACTGTCTTTT. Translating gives CASSILTVNEKLSF.

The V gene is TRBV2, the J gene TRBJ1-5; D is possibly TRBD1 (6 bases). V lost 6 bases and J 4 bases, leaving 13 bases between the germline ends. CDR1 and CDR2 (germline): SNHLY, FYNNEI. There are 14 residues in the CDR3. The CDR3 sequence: CASRRGEGNQPQHF. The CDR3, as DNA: TGTGCCAGCAGGAGGGGGGAGGGGAATCAGCCCCAGCATTTT.

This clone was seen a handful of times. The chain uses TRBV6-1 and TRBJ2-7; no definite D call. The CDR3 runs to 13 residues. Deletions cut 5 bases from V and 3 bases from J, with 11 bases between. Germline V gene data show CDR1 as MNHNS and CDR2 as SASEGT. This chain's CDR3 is CASSHSPGYEQYF. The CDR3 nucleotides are TGTGCCAGCAGTCACAGTCCCGGCTACGAGCAGTACTTC.